This TCR beta chain was found in a study of neurological immune-mediated disorders. Study outcomes and limitations: The most TCR clonal expansion was seen in HTLV-1-associated myelopathy, and the least was seen in multiple sclerosis, which fell below healthy controls. None of the CDR3 amino acid sequences in expanded clones turned up in more than one subject, which points to private repertoires in all groups.

The time point is: longitudinal time-point 3. TCRdb called the 5' RACE reads again in MiXCR, with one record for every CDR3 protein. The sample records roughly 100,000 distinct CDR3 sequences, under 14% being singletons. Germline trimming cut 8 bases from V and 6 bases from J; bases unmatched to any gene: 7. This CDR3 has 12 residues. Germline loops: CDR1 MNHEY, CDR2 SMNVEV (reference sequence). There are many counts of this clonotype. Its antigen is unidentified. This TCR came from a female donor with HTLV-1-associated myelopathy (HAM/TSP). The specimen was PBMCs. The chain has TRBV27 and TRBJ2-7; 7 positions agree with TRBD1. CDR3 loop: CASGLNRGEQYF. DNA for the CDR3: TGTGCCAGCGGATTAAACAGGGGCGAGCAGTACTTC.